One sample yielded the 2 T cell receptor beta chains listed below, sequenced in a study of T cells in Graves' hyperthyroidism and ophthalmopathy. TCR beta CDR3 sequences were amplified from RNA transcripts. First-round RT-PCR with HTBI primers amplified the TCR CDR3 region. TCRdb called the multiplex PCR reads again in MiXCR, with one record for every CDR3 protein. This sample carries under 650,000 distinct CDR3 sequences, under 20% of them seen once, and the ten largest clones take 3.8%. The sequencing sample was made of blood. The receptors come from a woman in her 30s with Graves' hyperthyroidism.

As regards this clonotype: This sequence may be a read error, since a much larger clone differs from it by one base. The chain couples TRBV12-3 or TRBV12-4 to TRBJ2-2; TRBD1 agrees at 9 bases. This CDR3 has 12 residues. This CDR3 is CASFTGGGGASF. CDR3 nucleotide sequence: TGTGCCAGCTTTACAGGGGGCGGGGGAGCTTCCTTT.

This chain's CDR3 is CASSLAAVGDIQYF. The CDR3, as DNA: TGTGCCAGCAGCTTAGCAGCGGTGGGGGACATTCAGTACTTC. The chain couples TRBV7-9 to TRBJ2-4; D assignment may be TRBD1 or TRBD2 (5 bases each). Trimming took 0 bases from V and 8 from J, leaving 11 bases between them. This CDR3 contains 14 residues. Looked up from germline, CDR1 is SEHNR and CDR2 is FQNEAQ (reference sequence).